Shown below are 10 T cell receptor beta chains from a single sample sequenced in a study of cytomegalovirus exposure and HLA in healthy donors. This PCR relied on a set of 60 Vbeta primers and 13 Jbeta primers. The protocol was immunoSEQ multiplex PCR, while the TCRdb copy is restricted to in-frame clones and leaves out a portion. The sample holds 200,000 or so clones, 78% seen once. Sequenced: PBMCs. These receptors originate from a woman in her thirties in good health and CMV-seropositive.

The chain couples TRBV2 to TRBJ1-2, with D perhaps TRBD1 (5 bases). The CDR3 runs to 14 residues. V lost 8 bases to trimming and J lost 8 bases, with 21 bases between them. Germline V gene lookup returns CDR1 SNHLY and CDR2 FYNNEI. CDR3 in amino acids: CASFSRGLVPGYTF. The CDR3 DNA sequence: TGTGCCAGCTTCTCCCGGGGACTCGTCCCGGGCTACACCTTC.

The chain links TRBV4-1 to TRBJ2-1, with a weak D call TRBD1 (7 bases). V lost 6 bases, J lost 0 bases, and 12 bases lay in between. CDR3 size: 15 residues. Germline CDR1 is MGHRA and CDR2 is YSYEKL. The CDR3 sequence is CASRGGTDSYNEQFF. The CDR3 DNA sequence: TGCGCCAGCAGAGGGGGGACAGACTCCTACAATGAGCAGTTCTTC.

V usage is TRBV7-8 and J usage is TRBJ1-5; 7 positions match TRBD1. The CDR3 loop spans 16 amino acids. CDR1 and CDR2 from the germline V gene are SGHVS and FQNEAQ. The junction had 8 bases not matched to a gene; V was cut back by 1 base and J by 5 bases. The CDR3 bases are TGTGCCAGCAGCTTAGTTCGGACAGGCGACGATCAGCCCCAGCATTTT. It is translated as CASSLVRTGDDQPQHF.

The V gene is TRBV11-2, the J gene TRBJ1-2; D possibly corresponds to TRBD1 (5 bases). V lost 0 bases and J lost 7, with 9 bases in between. Looked up from germline, CDR1 is SGHAT and CDR2 is FQNNGV. The CDR3 has 13 residues. DNA of the CDR3: TGTGCCAGCAGCTTAGAGGGGCGCTTTGGCTACACCTTC. It specifies CASSLEGRFGYTF.

The chain employs TRBV9 and TRBJ1-1; 10 nucleotides align to TRBD1. The germline V gene encodes CDR1 SGDLS and CDR2 YYNGEE. Trimming removed 3 bases from V and 5 bases from J; junction bases left unmatched: 7. The CDR3 has 15 residues. CDR3 sequence (DNA): TGTGCCAGCAGCGCGACAGGGGGCGGGTATACTGAAGCTTTCTTT. It yields the protein CASSATGGGYTEAFF.

The V call is TRBV5-8, the J call TRBJ2-3, with D possibly matching TRBD2 (7 bases). CDR1 is SGHTS and CDR2 is YDEGEE in the germline V gene. The CDR3 consists of 16 residues. Trimming stripped 1 base from V and 6 bases from J, with 18 bases between. The CDR3 coding sequence is TGTGCCAGCAGCTTGTTGGGGGGGCGCGGGTTGGATACGCAGTATTTT. It yields the protein CASSLLGGRGLDTQYF.

The rearrangement links TRBV7-2 to TRBJ2-1; D gene uncertain. This CDR3 spans 13 amino acids. Trimming pared 0 bases from V and 6 bases from J, leaving 6 bases between. Per the germline V gene, CDR1 is SGHTA and CDR2 is FQGNSA. CDR3 bases: TGTGCCAGCAGCTTAGCGCGCCCCAATGAGCAGTTCTTC. Translating gives CASSLARPNEQFF.

The chain employs TRBV5-1 and TRBJ2-3; D might be TRBD2 (6 bases). This CDR3 has 14 amino acids. CDR1 SGHRS and CDR2 YFSETQ come from the germline V gene. V lost 4 bases, J lost 2 bases, and 11 bases lay in between. Written as DNA, the CDR3 is TGCGCCAGCAGCAAGGAGCGGGCCACAGATACGCAGTATTTT. Translated, it gives CASSKERATDTQYF.

The chain has TRBV7-6 and TRBJ2-5, with 10 bases lining up with TRBD2. J gave up 1 base and V 4 bases, and 9 bases lay outside the gene matches. This CDR3 is built from 17 residues. Germline V gene data show CDR1 as SGHVS and CDR2 as FNYEAQ. In DNA form, the CDR3 reads TGTGCCAGCAGCTCCCCGACTAGCGGGTTTAGCCAAGAGACCCAGTACTTC. It codes for CASSSPTSGFSQETQYF.

This clone has a single count. This chain joins TRBV6-5 and TRBJ2-3; D might be TRBD1 (6 bases). Germline V gives CDR1 MNHEY, CDR2 SVGAGI. The V gene lost 10 bases and the J gene lost 4 bases, with 12 bases spanning the gap. CDR3 length: 12 residues. CDR3 region: CATYRAPDTQYF. The CDR3 DNA sequence: TGTGCCACGTACAGGGCCCCAGATACGCAGTATTTT.